This T cell receptor (beta chain) is drawn from a study of blood T cells in healthy people across ages. Next came a second PCR, run for about 6 to 12 cycles, which used a sample-barcoded 5' primer along with a J-beta primer mix. MiXCR, applied by TCRdb to the 5' RACE reads, yields one record per CDR3 protein. The table has fewer than 1,000,000 distinct CDR3 sequences, 40% to 50% seen once. Germline assignment: CDR1 SGHTA and CDR2 FQGNSA. The CDR3 contains 15 residues. Trimming at V came to 3 bases and at J to 6 bases, leaving 8 bases not matched to a gene. Study outcomes and limitations: In these data, TCR beta diversity tracked strongly with naive T cell percentage.

This clonotype was counted only a few times. Antigen unknown. The sequencing sample was made of blood. The rearrangement joins TRBV7-2 to TRBJ1-5; 7 positions match TRBD1. The source is a man aged 55 to 70 in good health. CDR3 region: CASSFNPGGTQPQHF. In nucleotides, the CDR3 is TGTGCCAGCAGCTTCAACCCAGGGGGTACTCAGCCCCAGCATTTT.